This entry is about one T cell receptor beta chain. This clonotype was counted many times. Its antigen is still unknown. Base qualities are not at hand, and no much larger clone is one base apart. Unfractionated whole blood was collected in Tempus Blood RNA tubes, and total RNA was extracted from that blood. About 5 healthy volunteers were used as TCR sequencing controls and were bled at day 0, 2 weeks and 6 weeks. The method behind the library was 5' RACE. Sequenced using an Illumina MiSeq. During library preparation, unique molecular identifiers were attached to individual cDNA molecules so that TCRs could be counted in a quantitative, reproducible way. In the paper's pipeline: The median number of TCRs per sample was 90,000 to 100,000, ranging from about 23,224 to 690,600. The Decombinator software suite was used to annotate V, J and CDR3 in the TCR reads. To make PS versus PT1 abundance plots, every sample was subsampled to the same number of TCRs (28,000). TCRs were defined as expanded if absent before sensitization and observed at least eight times at the 2-week time point. In-frame beta chains were kept once TCRdb had trimmed the public reads at Q25 with fastp and called clones with MiXCR. Rows with one shared CDR3 protein collapse into an entry with the most common genes and DNA. The V and J calls come from TCRdb's annotation, not from the publication. For this sample the table gives 65,000 to 95,000 distinct CDR3 sequences, of which about 8.4% were detected only once. Under 3% of the sample comes from the top ten.

The data derive from a study of human T cells and chemical hapten exposure (dated by TCRdb to the early 2020s). About the study as a whole: Libraries were combined into a pool for sequencing, and differences in TCR yield between samples came mainly from small differences in library volumes within the pool. The study tracked peripheral blood TCR repertoire changes in vivo during primary and secondary sensitization to the hapten diphenylcyclopropenone (DPC) in alopecia patients. Both TCR alpha and TCR beta chains were sequenced from each blood RNA sample.

The full study reports these points: Repeated subsampling changed both the strength of the expansion versus patch-test correlation and the threshold at which the correlation became significant. The number of TCRs above 1 in 1000 frequency did not change with DPC sensitization; there was no evidence of global repertoire structure alterations.

This receptor was taken from a male donor in good health.

The DNA is TGCAGTGCTAGAGGTGGGGCGAGCTCCTACAATGAGCAGTTCTTC. This translates into CSARGGASSYNEQFF. Recombination connected TRBV20-1 to TRBJ2-1; TRBD1 is perhaps the D gene, given 5 matching bases. The CDR3 runs 15 residues from the cysteine to the phenylalanine. Only the CDR3 region is kept as DNA, spanning 45 bases read in frame from base 1. V drops 1 base and J drops 0 bases, leaving 10 bases in between. Taken from the germline V gene (reference sequence), the CDR1 and CDR2 loops are DFQATT and SNEGSKA.